This T cell receptor beta chain appears in the sequencing data of a study of response to subunit inactivated influenza vaccine. Regarding the study as a whole: Only a handful of new T cells, the authors suggested, are recruited with each seasonal influenza vaccination.

TCRdb reprocessed the RT-PCR reads via MiXCR and lists one record per CDR3 protein. The sample lists fewer than 250,000 distinct CDR3 sequences; 14% were seen once. This clonotype showed up just a few times. The antigen remains unidentified. Sequenced material: CD8+ T cells sorted from PBMCs, taken 4 to 6 days after vaccination. This TCR derives from a man aged 45 to 65 who received an inactivated influenza vaccine.

CDR3 region: CACSPEAGEYNEQFF. CDR3 bases: TGTGCCTGCAGTCCTGAAGCGGGAGAGTACAATGAGCAGTTCTTC. The chain is built from TRBV30 and TRBJ2-1; 8 nucleotides align to TRBD2. Germline CDR1 and CDR2: GTSNPN and SVGIG (reference sequence). The ends lost 6 bases at V and 4 bases at J; junction bases unmatched: 11. The CDR3 spans 15 residues.